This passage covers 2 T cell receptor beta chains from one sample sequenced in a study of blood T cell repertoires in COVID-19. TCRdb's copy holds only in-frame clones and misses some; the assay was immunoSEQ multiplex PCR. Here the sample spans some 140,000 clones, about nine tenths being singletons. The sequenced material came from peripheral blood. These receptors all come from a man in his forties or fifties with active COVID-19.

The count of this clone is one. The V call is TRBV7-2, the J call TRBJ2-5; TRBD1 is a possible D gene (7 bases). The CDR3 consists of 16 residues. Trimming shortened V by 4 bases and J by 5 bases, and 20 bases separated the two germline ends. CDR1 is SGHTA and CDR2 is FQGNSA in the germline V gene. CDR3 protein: CASSSRRGPATETQYF. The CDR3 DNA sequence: TGTGCCAGCAGCTCAAGGAGGGGGCCCGCCACCGAGACCCAGTACTTC.

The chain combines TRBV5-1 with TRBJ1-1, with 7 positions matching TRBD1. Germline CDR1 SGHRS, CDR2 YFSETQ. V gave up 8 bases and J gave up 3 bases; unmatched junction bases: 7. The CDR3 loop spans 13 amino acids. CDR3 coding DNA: TGCGCCAGTGGACAGGTGCCGGACACTGAAGCTTTCTTT. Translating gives CASGQVPDTEAFF.